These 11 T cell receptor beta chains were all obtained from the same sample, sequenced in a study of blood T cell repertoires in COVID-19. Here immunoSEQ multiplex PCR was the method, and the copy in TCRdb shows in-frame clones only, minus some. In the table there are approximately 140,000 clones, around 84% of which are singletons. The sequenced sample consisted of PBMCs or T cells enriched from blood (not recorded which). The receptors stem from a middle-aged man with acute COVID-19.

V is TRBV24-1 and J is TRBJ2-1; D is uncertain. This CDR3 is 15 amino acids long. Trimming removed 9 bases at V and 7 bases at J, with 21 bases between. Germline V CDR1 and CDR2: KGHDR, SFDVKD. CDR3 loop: CATPKRNSPWNEQFF. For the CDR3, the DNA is TGTGCCACCCCAAAGAGAAACTCCCCTTGGAATGAGCAGTTCTTC.

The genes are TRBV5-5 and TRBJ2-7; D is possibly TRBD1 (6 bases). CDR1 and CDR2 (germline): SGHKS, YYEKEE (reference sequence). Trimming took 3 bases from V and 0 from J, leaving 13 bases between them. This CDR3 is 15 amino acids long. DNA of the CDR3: TGTGCCAGCAGCTCCTCTGGGGGCCTCTCCTACGAGCAGTACTTC. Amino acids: CASSSSGGLSYEQYF.

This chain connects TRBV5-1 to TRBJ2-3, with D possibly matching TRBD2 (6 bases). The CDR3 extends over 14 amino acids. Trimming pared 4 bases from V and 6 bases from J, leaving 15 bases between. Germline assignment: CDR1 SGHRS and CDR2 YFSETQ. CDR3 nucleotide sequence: TGCGCCAGCAGCCTCGGGACTTTGAGGGATACGCAGTATTTT. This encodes CASSLGTLRDTQYF.

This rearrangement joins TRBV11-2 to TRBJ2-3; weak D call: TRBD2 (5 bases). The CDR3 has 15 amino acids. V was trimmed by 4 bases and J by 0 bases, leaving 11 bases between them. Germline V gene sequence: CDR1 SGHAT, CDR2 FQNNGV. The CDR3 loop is CASSSSGSSTDTQYF. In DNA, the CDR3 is TGTGCCAGCAGCTCCAGCGGTTCTAGCACAGATACGCAGTATTTT.

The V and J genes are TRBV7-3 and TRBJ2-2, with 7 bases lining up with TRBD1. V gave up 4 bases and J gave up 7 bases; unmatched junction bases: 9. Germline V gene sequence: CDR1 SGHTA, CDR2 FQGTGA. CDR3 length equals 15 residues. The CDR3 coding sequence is TGTGCCAGCAGCTCCGGGACAGAAAAAATCGGGGAGCTGTTTTTT. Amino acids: CASSSGTEKIGELFF. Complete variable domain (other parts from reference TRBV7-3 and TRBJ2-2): GAGVSQTPSNKVTEKGKYVELRCDPISGHTALYWYRQSLGQGPEFLIYFQGTGAADDSGLPNDRFFAVRPEGSVSTLKIQRTERGDSAVYLCASSSGTEKIGELFFGEGSRLTVL.

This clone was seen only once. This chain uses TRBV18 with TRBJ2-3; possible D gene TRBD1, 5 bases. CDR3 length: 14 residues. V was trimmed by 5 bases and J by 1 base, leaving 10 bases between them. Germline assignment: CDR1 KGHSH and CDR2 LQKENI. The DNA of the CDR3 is TGTGCCAGCTCATTAACAGGAGGCACAGATACGCAGTATTTT. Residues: CASSLTGGTDTQYF.

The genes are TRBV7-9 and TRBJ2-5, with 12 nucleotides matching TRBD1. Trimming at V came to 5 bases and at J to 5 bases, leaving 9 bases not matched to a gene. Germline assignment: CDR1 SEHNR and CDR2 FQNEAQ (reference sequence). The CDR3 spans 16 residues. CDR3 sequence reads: CASSPRRDRGRETQYF. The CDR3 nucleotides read TGTGCCAGCAGCCCCCGGAGGGACAGGGGGCGGGAGACCCAGTACTTC.

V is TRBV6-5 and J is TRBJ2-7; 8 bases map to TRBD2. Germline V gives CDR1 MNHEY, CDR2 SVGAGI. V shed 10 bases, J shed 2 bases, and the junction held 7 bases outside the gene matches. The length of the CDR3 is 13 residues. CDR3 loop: CATGLAGTYEQYF. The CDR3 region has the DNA TGTGCCACGGGGCTAGCGGGTACCTACGAGCAGTACTTC.

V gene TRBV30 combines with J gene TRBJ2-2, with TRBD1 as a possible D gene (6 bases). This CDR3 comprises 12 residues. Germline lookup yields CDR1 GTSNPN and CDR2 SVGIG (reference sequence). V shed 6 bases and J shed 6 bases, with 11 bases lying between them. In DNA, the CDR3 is TGTGCCTGTTCCAGGGGACCCGGGGAGCTGTTTTTT. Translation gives CACSRGPGELFF.

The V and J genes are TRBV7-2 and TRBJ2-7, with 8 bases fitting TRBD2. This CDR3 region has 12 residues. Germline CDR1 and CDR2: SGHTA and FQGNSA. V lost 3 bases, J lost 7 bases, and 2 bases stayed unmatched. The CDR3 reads CASSFGGGEQYF. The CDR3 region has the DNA TGTGCCAGCAGCTTCGGCGGGGGGGAGCAGTACTTC.

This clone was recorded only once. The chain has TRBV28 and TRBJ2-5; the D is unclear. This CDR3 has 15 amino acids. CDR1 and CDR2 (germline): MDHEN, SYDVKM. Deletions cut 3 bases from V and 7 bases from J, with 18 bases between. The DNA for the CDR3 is TGTGCCAGCAGTTTTTCCTTCGGCGCGGTCCGGACCCAGTACTTC. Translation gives CASSFSFGAVRTQYF.